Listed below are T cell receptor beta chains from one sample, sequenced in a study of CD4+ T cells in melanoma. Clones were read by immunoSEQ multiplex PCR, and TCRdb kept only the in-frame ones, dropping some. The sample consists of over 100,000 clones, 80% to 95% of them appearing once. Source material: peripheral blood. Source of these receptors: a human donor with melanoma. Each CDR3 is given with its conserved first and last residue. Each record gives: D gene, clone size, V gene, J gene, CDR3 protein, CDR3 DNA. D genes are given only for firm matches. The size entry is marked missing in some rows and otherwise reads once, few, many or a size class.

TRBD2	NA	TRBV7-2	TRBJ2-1	CASSPRLAGGNEQFF	TGTGCCAGCAGCCCCCGACTAGCGGGAGGGAATGAGCAGTTCTTC
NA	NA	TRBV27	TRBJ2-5	CASSYGRRGEETQYF	TGTGCCAGCAGTTACGGACGACGTGGGGAAGAGACCCAGTACTTC
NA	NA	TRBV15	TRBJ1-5	CATSRELGSASNQPQHF	TGTGCCACCAGCAGAGAACTAGGGTCGGCTAGCAATCAGCCCCAGCATTTT
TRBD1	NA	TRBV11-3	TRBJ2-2	CASSARQGASVAGELFF	TGTGCCAGCAGCGCCAGACAGGGGGCCTCTGTAGCCGGGGAGCTGTTTTTT
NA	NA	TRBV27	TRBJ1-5	CASSLYPGRKNQPQHF	TGTGCCAGCAGTTTGTATCCGGGACGGAAAAATCAGCCCCAGCATTTT
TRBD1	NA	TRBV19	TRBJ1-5	CASSDREHNQPQHF	TGTGCCAGTAGTGACAGGGAACATAATCAGCCCCAGCATTTT
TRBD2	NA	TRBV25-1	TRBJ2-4	CASSGTSGVNIQYF	TGTGCCAGCAGCGGGACTAGCGGGGTCAACATTCAGTACTTC
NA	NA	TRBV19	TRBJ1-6	CARKISGSTRLRHNSPLHF	TGTGCCCGAAAAATAAGTGGCTCTACTCGACTTCGACATAATTCACCCCTCCACTTT
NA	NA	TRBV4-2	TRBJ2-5	CASSQVSEETQYF	TGTGCCAGCAGCCAAGTTTCCGAAGAGACCCAGTACTTC
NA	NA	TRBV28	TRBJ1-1	CASTQPGGLFRMNTEAFF	TGTGCCAGCACCCAACCTGGGGGGTTGTTTAGGATGAACACTGAAGCTTTCTTT
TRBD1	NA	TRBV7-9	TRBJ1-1	CASNSRAGGTEAFF	TGTGCCAGCAATAGCCGGGCAGGGGGTACTGAAGCTTTCTTT
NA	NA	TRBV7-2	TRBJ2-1	CASSFIDEQFF	TGTGCCAGCAGCTTTATAGATGAGCAGTTCTTC
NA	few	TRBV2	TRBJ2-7	CASSVGAYEQYF	TGTGCCAGCAGTGTAGGAGCGTACGAGCAGTACTTC
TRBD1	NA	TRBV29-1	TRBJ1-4	CSVGDRGATNEKLFF	TGCAGCGTGGGGGACAGGGGGGCAACTAATGAAAAACTGTTTTTT
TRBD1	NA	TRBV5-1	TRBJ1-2	CASSRDRQGAVGYTF	TGCGCCAGCAGCCGGGACCGACAGGGGGCGGTTGGCTACACCTTC
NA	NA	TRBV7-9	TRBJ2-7	CASSLEGGVEQYF	TGTGCCAGCAGCTTAGAAGGGGGAGTCGAGCAGTACTTC
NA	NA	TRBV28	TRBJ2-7	CASSFTGSAYEQYF	TGTGCCAGCAGTTTTACGGGATCAGCCTACGAGCAGTACTTC
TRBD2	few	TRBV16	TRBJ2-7	CASSQLSGGEQYF	TGTGCCAGCAGCCAATTGAGCGGGGGCGAGCAGTACTTC
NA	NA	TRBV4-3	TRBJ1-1	CASSQGGWGNTEAFF	TGCGCCAGCAGCCAAGGGGGCTGGGGGAACACTGAAGCTTTCTTT
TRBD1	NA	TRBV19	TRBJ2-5	CASSRGTGWEGETQYF	TGTGCCAGTAGTAGGGGGACAGGGTGGGAGGGGGAGACCCAGTACTTC
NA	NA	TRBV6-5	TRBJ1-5	CASSYSSGESQPQHF	TGTGCCAGCAGTTACTCGAGTGGGGAGAGTCAGCCCCAGCATTTT
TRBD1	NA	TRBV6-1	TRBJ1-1	CASSVGQGASAFF	TGTGCCAGCAGTGTAGGCCAGGGGGCTTCCGCTTTCTTT
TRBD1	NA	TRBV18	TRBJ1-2	CASSPGTGDYGYTF	TGTGCCAGCTCACCAGGTACAGGGGACTATGGCTACACCTTC
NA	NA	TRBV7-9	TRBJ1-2	CASSDEIFGNRYGYTF	TGTGCCAGCAGCGACGAGATATTTGGGAACCGCTATGGCTACACCTTC